The 21 T cell receptor beta chains given below trace back to one sample, sequenced in a study of early T cells in non-severe SARS-CoV-2 infection. TCRdb re-analysed the 5' RACE reads in MiXCR, keeping a single row per CDR3 protein. The data hold about 100,000 distinct CDR3 sequences, with approximately 14% observed a single time. Sequencing was performed on whole blood. The receptors come from an adult who was a healthcare worker with PCR-confirmed SARS-CoV-2 infection or an uninfected control (not recorded which).

This clonotype has more than one count but fewer than ten. The chain has TRBV27 and TRBJ2-7, with D unresolved. Germline V CDR1 and CDR2: MNHEY, SMNVEV (reference sequence). This CDR3 region has 13 residues. The ends were cut back, 6 bases at V and 0 bases at J, with 9 bases in the middle. The CDR3 loop is CASSRISSYEQYF. DNA for the CDR3: TGTGCCAGCAGCCGCATCAGCTCCTACGAGCAGTACTTC.

This clonotype has a handful of counts. The rearrangement uses TRBV21-1 and TRBJ1-1; the table's D gene call, TRBD1, was not cross checked with the DNA. TRBV21-1 is reported as a pseudogene. The CDR3 contains 14 residues. DNA for the CDR3: TGTGCAGGACAGGGCCTAAATCTGAACACTGAAGCTTTCTTT. Its protein product is CAGQGLNLNTEAFF.

The table lists this clonotype with a few counts. J is TRBJ1-2 and V is TRBV5-6; TRBD1 aligns across 7 bases. Trimming cost V 4 bases and J 4 bases; bases outside gene matches: 4. Looked up from germline, CDR1 is SGHDT and CDR2 is YYEEEE. This CDR3 is built from 13 residues. Here the CDR3 reads CASSRDRAYGYTF. The CDR3 nucleotides read TGTGCCAGCAGCCGTGACAGGGCCTATGGCTACACCTTC.

This clonotype was recorded many times. V gene TRBV9 combines with J gene TRBJ1-5; D is possibly TRBD1 (5 bases). Per the germline V gene, CDR1 is SGDLS and CDR2 is YYNGEE. This CDR3 region has 14 residues. Trimming left V 3 bases short and J 6 bases short, with 13 bases between. CDR3 sequence: CASSGGGNGQPQHF. CDR3 sequence (DNA): TGTGCCAGCAGCGGCGGGGGGAACGGTCAGCCCCAGCATTTT.

The chain has TRBV20-1 and TRBJ2-1; D is undetermined. The CDR3 contains 12 residues. The ends were cut back, 3 bases at V and 2 bases at J, with 5 bases in the middle. Germline V CDR1 and CDR2: DFQATT, SNEGSKA (reference sequence). CDR3 nucleotide sequence: TGCAGTGCTAGTAGGGCCTACAATGAGCAGTTCTTC. This sequence encodes CSASRAYNEQFF.

This clonotype was seen a handful of times. Mismatch with germline at one junction end may stem from a read error. The J gene is TRBJ2-1, the V gene TRBV7-2; TRBD2 matches at 11 bases. The CDR3 has 15 amino acids. The V gene's germline CDR1 is SGHTA and CDR2 FQGNSA. The CDR3 loop is CASSNTLTIAGGVLF. CDR3 in DNA: TGTGCCAGCAGCAACACCCTCACTATAGCGGGAGGGGTACTCTTC.

The chain employs TRBV3-1 and TRBJ2-7, with D perhaps TRBD1 or TRBD2 (5 bases each). The CDR3 has 16 residues. Trimming shortened V by 3 bases and J by 2 bases, and 17 bases separated the two germline ends. CDR1 is LGHDT, CDR2 YNNKEL, per germline (reference sequence). The CDR3 nucleotides are TGTGCCAGCAGCCACGGTGGGGGAGCAGGGACCTACGAGCAGTACTTC. This encodes CASSHGGGAGTYEQYF.

J is TRBJ2-7 and V is TRBV11-2; D is ambiguous. CDR1 and CDR2 (germline): SGHAT, FQNNGV. Deletions cut 5 bases from V and 6 bases from J, with 20 bases between. CDR3 length equals 15 residues. The CDR3 sequence: CASSQDIQLVGEQYF. The CDR3 DNA reads TGTGCCAGCAGCCAAGATATCCAGCTGGTCGGCGAGCAGTACTTC.

This clonotype has at least ten counts. The chain employs TRBV6-2 or TRBV6-3 and TRBJ1-2; D uncertain. The V gene's germline CDR1 is MNHEY and CDR2 SVGEGT. Trimming removed 6 bases from V and 4 bases from J, with 12 bases in between. This CDR3 spans 13 amino acids. The CDR3 loop is CASSRAVSYGYTF. The DNA of the CDR3 is TGTGCCAGCAGCCGGGCAGTGTCCTATGGCTACACCTTC.

This clonotype was recorded a few times. The V and J genes are TRBV6-1 and TRBJ1-5, with unresolved D. This CDR3 spans 16 amino acids. Per the germline V gene, CDR1 is MNHNS and CDR2 is SASEGT. Trimming stripped 6 bases from V and 0 bases from J, with 15 bases between. The CDR3 is CASSSMHRGSNQPQHF. CDR3 nucleotide sequence: TGTGCCAGCAGCTCCATGCATCGGGGTAGCAATCAGCCCCAGCATTTT.

V is TRBV7-2 and J is TRBJ1-3; D gene unclear. Germline CDR1 is SGHTA and CDR2 is FQGNSA. V lost 10 bases to trimming and J lost 7 bases, with 11 bases between them. The length of the CDR3 is 11 residues. The CDR3 loop is CAIRSVNTIYF. The CDR3 region has the DNA TGTGCCATTAGATCGGTGAACACCATATATTTT.

The gene calls are TRBV7-9 and TRBJ1-2; no reliable D call. V gave up 1 base and J gave up 0 bases, with 6 bases separating them. Germline CDR1 and CDR2: SEHNR and FQNEAQ (reference sequence). The CDR3 length is 14 residues. For the CDR3, the DNA is TGTGCCAGCAGCTTAGAAACAGCTAACTATGGCTACACCTTC. Encoded protein: CASSLETANYGYTF.

This chain links TRBV29-1 with TRBJ1-1, with a tentative D call TRBD1 (6 bases). Trimming took off 3 bases at V and 4 bases at J, with 15 bases between the two ends. This CDR3 region has 14 residues. The germline CDR1 and CDR2 sequences are SQVTM and ANQGSEA. In nucleotides, the CDR3 is TGCAGCGTTGAGTCACCCATCAGGGGCACTGAAGCTTTCTTT. It codes for CSVESPIRGTEAFF.

This clonotype was seen at least ten times. The gene calls are TRBV5-8 and TRBJ1-4, with D unclear. The CDR3 is 14 residues long. V dropped 7 bases and J dropped 7 bases, with 17 bases sitting between them. Germline V gene data show CDR1 as SGHTS and CDR2 as YDEGEE. The CDR3: CASVASPGGEKLFF. DNA of the CDR3: TGTGCCAGCGTGGCCTCTCCGGGCGGTGAAAAACTGTTTTTT.

This clonotype was detected only a few times. The chain uses TRBV11-2 and TRBJ2-2; D unresolved. The germline V gene encodes CDR1 SGHAT and CDR2 FQNNGV. The CDR3 totals 12 residues. V was cut by 5 bases and J by 5 bases, with 6 bases left in between. The CDR3 DNA sequence: TGTGCCAGCAGCCTTCCGACCGGGGAGCTGTTTTTT. Translation: CASSLPTGELFF.

This sequence joins TRBV5-6 and TRBJ2-1; D gene uncertain. CDR1 and CDR2 (germline): SGHDT, YYEEEE. The CDR3 consists of 11 residues. The V and J ends lost 7 bases and 12 bases respectively, with 14 bases between them. The CDR3 DNA is TGTGCCAGCCACCATAGCAGTGGGCAGTTCTTC. Translation gives CASHHSSGQFF.

The CDR3 reads CASSGLPGQTYEQYF. The CDR3 DNA sequence: TGTGCCAGCAGCGGGTTACCGGGACAGACCTACGAGCAGTACTTC. This chain joins TRBV5-6 and TRBJ2-7; the match to TRBD1 covers 7 bases. CDR1 and CDR2 from the germline V gene are SGHDT and YYEEEE. The CDR3 totals 15 residues. Unmatched junction bases numbered 9, after V lost 4 bases and J lost 2 bases.

This clonotype was counted ten times or more. The chain is built from TRBV5-5 and TRBJ1-1; D is unclear. V shed 4 bases and J shed 1 base, with 11 bases lying between them. This CDR3 spans 14 amino acids. Germline V lookup: CDR1 SGHKS, CDR2 YYEKEE (reference sequence). The CDR3 bases are TGTGCCAGCAGCGTAACGGCTGCGAACACTGAAGCTTTCTTT. This codes for CASSVTAANTEAFF.

The V call is TRBV7-2, the J call TRBJ2-3; 9 bases are a match to TRBD2. The ends lost 6 bases at V and 4 bases at J; junction bases unmatched: 8. Looked up from germline, CDR1 is SGHTA and CDR2 is FQGNSA. This CDR3 region has 15 residues. The DNA for the CDR3 is TGTGCCAGCAGGATAACAAGCGGGAGGCCAGATACGCAGTATTTT. The encoded protein is CASRITSGRPDTQYF.

The chain recombines TRBV29-1 with TRBJ1-2; D unresolved. V lost 6 bases, J lost 7 bases, and 21 bases lay in between. The CDR3 is made up of 14 amino acids. CDR1 and CDR2 from the germline V gene are SQVTM and ANQGSEA. CDR3 bases: TGCAGCGTGGGGATTGGACTCCTCCTGAGTGGCTACACCTTC. This encodes CSVGIGLLLSGYTF.

At least ten counts were recorded for this clonotype. The chain carries TRBV20-1 and TRBJ2-3; TRBD1 might be the D (5 bases). CDR3 length: 14 amino acids. Per germline, CDR1 DFQATT and CDR2 SNEGSKA (reference sequence). V lost 5 bases and J lost 0, with 12 bases in between. In nucleotides, the CDR3 is TGCAGTGCTCTTGGGGCCGCCAGCACAGATACGCAGTATTTT. This sequence encodes CSALGAASTDTQYF.